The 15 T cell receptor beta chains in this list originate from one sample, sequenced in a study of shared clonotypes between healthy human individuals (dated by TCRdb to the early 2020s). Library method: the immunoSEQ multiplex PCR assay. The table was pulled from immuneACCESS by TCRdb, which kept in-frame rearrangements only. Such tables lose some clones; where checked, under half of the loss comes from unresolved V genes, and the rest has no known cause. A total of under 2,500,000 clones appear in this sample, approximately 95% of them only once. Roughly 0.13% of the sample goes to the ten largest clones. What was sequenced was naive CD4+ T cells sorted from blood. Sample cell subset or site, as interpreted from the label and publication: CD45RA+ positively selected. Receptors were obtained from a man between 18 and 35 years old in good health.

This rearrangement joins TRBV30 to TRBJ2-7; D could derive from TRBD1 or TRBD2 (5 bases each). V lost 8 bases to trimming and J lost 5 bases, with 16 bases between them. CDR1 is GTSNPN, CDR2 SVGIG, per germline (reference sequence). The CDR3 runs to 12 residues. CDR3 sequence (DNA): TGTGCCCAGAACTGGGGGTTGCACGAGCAGTACTTC. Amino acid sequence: CAQNWGLHEQYF.

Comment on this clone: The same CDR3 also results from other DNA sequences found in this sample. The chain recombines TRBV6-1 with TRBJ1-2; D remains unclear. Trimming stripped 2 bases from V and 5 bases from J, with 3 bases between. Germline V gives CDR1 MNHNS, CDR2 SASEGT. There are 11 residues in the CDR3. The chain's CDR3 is CASSESYGYTF. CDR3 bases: TGTGCCAGCAGTGAATCATATGGCTACACCTTC.

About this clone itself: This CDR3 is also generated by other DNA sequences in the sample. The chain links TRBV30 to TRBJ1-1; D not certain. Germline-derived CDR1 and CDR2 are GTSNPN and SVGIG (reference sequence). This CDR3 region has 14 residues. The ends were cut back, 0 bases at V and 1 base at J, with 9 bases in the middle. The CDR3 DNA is TGTGCCTGGAGTGTAGGGCAGGCGAACACTGAAGCTTTCTTT. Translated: CAWSVGQANTEAFF.

CDR3 nucleotide sequence: TGTGCCAGCAGTTCCCCGGGACAGGAGAAAAATGAGCAGTTCTTC. Protein sequence: CASSSPGQEKNEQFF. The gene calls are TRBV28 and TRBJ2-1, with 8 bases that match TRBD1. CDR3 length: 15 amino acids. V lost 4 bases and J lost 7; bases outside the gene matches: 9. The germline V gene encodes CDR1 MDHEN and CDR2 SYDVKM.

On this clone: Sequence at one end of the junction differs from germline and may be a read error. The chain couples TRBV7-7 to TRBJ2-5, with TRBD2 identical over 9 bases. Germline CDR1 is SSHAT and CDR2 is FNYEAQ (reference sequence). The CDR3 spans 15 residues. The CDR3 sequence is CASSLGEAGGETQYF. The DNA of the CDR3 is TGTGCTAGCAGCTTAGGAGAAGCGGGAGGAGAGACCCAGTACTTC.

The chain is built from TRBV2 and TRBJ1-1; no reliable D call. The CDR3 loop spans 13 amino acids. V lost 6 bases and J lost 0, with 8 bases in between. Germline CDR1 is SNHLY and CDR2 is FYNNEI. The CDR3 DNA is TGTGCCAGCAGCATTCGGTTGAACACTGAAGCTTTCTTT. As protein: CASSIRLNTEAFF.

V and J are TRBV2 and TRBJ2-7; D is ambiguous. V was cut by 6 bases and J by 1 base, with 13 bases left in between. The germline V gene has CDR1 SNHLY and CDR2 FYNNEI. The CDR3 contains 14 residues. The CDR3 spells CASSTWASSYEQYF. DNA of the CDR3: TGTGCCAGCAGCACGTGGGCATCATCCTACGAGCAGTACTTC.

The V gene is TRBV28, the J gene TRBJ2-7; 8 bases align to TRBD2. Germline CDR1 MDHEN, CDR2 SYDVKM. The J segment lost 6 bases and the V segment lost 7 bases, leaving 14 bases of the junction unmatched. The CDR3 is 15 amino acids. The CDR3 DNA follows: TGTGCCAGCAATCCCCGGGGGGGTCTGTTGATCGAGCAGTACTTC. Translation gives CASNPRGGLLIEQYF.

The CDR3 DNA sequence: TGTGCCAGCAGCTCACTGAGGGGCACAGATACGCAGTATTTT. Protein sequence: CASSSLRGTDTQYF. The V gene is TRBV7-9, the J gene TRBJ2-3; maybe TRBD2 (5 bases). CDR1 is SEHNR, CDR2 FQNEAQ, per germline (reference sequence). V gave up 4 bases and J gave up 1 base, with 9 bases separating them. The CDR3 is 14 residues long.

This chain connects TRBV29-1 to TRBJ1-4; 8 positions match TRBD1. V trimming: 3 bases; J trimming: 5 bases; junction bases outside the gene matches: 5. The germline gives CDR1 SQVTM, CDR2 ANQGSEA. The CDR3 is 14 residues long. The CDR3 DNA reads TGCAGCGTTGATGGGACAGGCCGAAATGAAAAACTGTTTTTT. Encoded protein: CSVDGTGRNEKLFF.

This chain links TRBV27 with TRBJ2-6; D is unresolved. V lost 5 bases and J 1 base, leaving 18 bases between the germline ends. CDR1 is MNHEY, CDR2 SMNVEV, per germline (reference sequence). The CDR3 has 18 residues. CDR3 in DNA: TGTGCCAGCAGTACCCGGAGAGCACCTCCATCTGGGGCCAACGTCCTGACTTTC. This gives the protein CASSTRRAPPSGANVLTF.

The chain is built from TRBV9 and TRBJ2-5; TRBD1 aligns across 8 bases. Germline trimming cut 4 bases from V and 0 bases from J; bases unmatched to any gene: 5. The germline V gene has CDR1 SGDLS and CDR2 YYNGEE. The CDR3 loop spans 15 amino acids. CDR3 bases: TGTGCCAGCAGCAAACGGGACAGGAACCAAGAGACCCAGTACTTC. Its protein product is CASSKRDRNQETQYF.

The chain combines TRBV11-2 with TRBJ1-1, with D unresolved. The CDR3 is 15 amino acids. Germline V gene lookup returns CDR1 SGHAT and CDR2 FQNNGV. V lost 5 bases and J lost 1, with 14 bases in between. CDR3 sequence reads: CASSPGREKNTEAFF. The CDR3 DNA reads TGTGCCAGCAGCCCCGGGAGGGAAAAGAACACTGAAGCTTTCTTT.

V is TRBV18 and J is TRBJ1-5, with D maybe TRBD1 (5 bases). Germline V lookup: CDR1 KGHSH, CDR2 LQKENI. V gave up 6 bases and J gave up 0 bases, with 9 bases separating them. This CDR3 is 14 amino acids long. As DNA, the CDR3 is TGTGCCAGCTCCTCCGGGGCTAGCAATCAGCCCCAGCATTTT. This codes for CASSSGASNQPQHF. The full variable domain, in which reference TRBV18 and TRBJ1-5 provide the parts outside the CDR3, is NAGVMQNPRHLVRRRGQEARLRCSPMKGHSHVYWYRQLPEEGLKFMVYLQKENIIDESGMPKERFSAEFPKEGPSILRIQQVVRGDSAAYFCASSSGASNQPQHFGDGTRLSIL.

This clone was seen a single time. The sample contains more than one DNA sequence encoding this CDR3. This chain's CDR3 is CASSGSQETQYF. The CDR3 nucleotides are TGTGCCAGCTCCGGTTCACAAGAGACCCAGTACTTC. The chain recombines TRBV18 with TRBJ2-5; no clear D. Trimming took 6 bases from V and 2 from J, leaving 7 bases between them. The CDR3 has 12 amino acids. Germline CDR1 reads KGHSH; CDR2 reads LQKENI.